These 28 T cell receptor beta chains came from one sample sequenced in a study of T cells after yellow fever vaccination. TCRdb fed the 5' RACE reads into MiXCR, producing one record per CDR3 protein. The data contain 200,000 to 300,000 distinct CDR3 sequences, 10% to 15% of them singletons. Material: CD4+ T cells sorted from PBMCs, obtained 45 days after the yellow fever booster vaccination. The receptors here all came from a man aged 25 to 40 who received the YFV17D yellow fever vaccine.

CDR3 coding DNA: TGCAGTGCCACGGCTGGGACCCACTATGGCTACACCTTC. Protein sequence: CSATAGTHYGYTF. This sequence joins TRBV20-1 and TRBJ1-2; TRBD1 is a possible D gene (5 bases). V lost 6 bases, J lost 3 bases, and 14 bases lay in between. Germline V gene data show CDR1 as DFQATT and CDR2 as SNEGSKA (reference sequence). The CDR3 is made up of 13 amino acids.

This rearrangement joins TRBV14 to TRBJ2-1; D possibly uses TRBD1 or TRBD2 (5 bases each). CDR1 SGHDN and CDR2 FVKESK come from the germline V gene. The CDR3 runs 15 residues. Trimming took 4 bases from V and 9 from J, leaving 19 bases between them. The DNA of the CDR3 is TGTGCCAGCAGCCGCTTGGGCAGGGAGTTGGGTGAGCAGTTCTTC. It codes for CASSRLGRELGEQFF.

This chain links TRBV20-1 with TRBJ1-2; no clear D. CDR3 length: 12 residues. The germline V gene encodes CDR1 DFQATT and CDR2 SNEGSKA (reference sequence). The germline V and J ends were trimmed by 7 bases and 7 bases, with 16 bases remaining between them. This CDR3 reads CSVNGPGGGYTF. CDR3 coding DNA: TGCAGTGTTAACGGTCCGGGCGGTGGCTACACCTTC.

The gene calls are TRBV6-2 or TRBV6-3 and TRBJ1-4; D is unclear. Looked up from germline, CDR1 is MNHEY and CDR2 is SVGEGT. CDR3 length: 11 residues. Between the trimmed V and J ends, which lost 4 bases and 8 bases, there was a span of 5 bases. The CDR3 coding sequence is TGTGCCAGCAGTTTTTTGGAAAAACTGTTTTTT. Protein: CASSFLEKLFF.

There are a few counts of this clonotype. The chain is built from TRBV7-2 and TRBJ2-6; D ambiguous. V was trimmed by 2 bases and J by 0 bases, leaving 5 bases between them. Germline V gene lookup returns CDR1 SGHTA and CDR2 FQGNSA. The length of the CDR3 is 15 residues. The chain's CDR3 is CASSLSSSGANVLTF. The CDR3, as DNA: TGTGCCAGCAGCTTATCGAGCTCTGGGGCCAACGTCCTGACTTTC.

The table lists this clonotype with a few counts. The CDR3 nucleotides are TGCGCCAGCAGCTTGATGACTAGCTGGTTCAACAATGAGCAGTTCTTC. Protein sequence: CASSLMTSWFNNEQFF. J is TRBJ2-1 and V is TRBV5-1; TRBD2 matches 7 bases. After removal of 1 base from V and 5 bases from J, the junction contained 9 bases not matched to a gene. There are 16 residues in the CDR3. Germline V gene data show CDR1 as SGHRS and CDR2 as YFSETQ. Full variable domain (rest looked up from reference TRBV5-1 and TRBJ2-1): KAGVTQTPRYLIKTRGQQVTLSCSPISGHRSVSWYQQTPGQGLQFLFEYFSETQRNKGNFPGRFSGRQFSNSRSEMNVSTLELGDSALYLCASSLMTSWFNNEQFFGPGTRLTVL.

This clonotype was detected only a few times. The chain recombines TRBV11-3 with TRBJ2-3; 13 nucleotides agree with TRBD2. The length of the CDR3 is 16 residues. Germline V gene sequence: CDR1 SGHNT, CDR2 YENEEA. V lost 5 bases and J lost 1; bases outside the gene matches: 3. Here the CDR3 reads CASSAGTSGGTDTQYF. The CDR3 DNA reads TGTGCCAGCAGCGCGGGGACTAGCGGGGGCACAGATACGCAGTATTTT.

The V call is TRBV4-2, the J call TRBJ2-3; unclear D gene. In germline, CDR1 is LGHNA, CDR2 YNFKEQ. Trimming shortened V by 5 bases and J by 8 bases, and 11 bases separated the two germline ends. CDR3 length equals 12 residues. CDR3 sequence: CASSEALTTQYF. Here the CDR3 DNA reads TGTGCCAGCAGCGAAGCACTTACTACGCAGTATTTT.

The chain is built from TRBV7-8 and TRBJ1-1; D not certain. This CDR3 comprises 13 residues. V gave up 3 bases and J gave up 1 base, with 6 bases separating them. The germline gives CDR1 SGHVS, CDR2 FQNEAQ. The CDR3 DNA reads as TGTGCCAGCAGCTTCACGGGGAACACTGAAGCTTTCTTT. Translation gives CASSFTGNTEAFF.

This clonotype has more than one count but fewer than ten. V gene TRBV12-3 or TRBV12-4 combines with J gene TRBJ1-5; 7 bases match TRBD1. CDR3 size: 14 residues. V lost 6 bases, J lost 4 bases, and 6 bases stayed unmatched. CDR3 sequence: CASSASTGNQPQHF. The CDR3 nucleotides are TGTGCCAGCAGCGCCTCGACAGGGAATCAGCCCCAGCATTTT.

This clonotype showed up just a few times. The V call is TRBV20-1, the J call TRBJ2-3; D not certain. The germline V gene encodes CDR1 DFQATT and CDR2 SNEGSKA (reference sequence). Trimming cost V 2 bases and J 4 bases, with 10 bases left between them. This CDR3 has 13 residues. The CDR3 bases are TGCAGTGCTAGACTAGGCGGCTCAGATACGCAGTATTTT. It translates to CSARLGGSDTQYF.

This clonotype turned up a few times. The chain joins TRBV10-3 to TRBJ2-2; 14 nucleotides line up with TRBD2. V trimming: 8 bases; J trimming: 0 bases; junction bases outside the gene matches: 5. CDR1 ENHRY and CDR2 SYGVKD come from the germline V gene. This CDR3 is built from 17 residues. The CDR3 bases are TGTGCCATCCTCAGGGGACTAGCGGGAGCGAACACCGGGGAGCTGTTTTTT. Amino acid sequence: CAILRGLAGANTGELFF.

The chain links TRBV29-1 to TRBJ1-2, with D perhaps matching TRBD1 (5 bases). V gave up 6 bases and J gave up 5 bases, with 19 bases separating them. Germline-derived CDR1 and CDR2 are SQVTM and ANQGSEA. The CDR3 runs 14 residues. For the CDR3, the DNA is TGCAGCGTAGCTATGGACAAGTCTGGGTATGGCTACACCTTC. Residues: CSVAMDKSGYGYTF.

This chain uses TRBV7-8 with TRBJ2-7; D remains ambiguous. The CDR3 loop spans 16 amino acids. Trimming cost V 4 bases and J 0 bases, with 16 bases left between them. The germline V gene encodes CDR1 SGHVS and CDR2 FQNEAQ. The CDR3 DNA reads TGTGCCAGCAGCTCAGCGATCCGTGCCCCCTCCTACGAGCAGTACTTC. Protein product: CASSSAIRAPSYEQYF.

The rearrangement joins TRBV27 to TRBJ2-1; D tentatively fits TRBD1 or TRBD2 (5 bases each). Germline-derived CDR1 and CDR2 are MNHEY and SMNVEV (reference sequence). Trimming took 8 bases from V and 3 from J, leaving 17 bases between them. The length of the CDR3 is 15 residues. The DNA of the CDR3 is TGTGCCAGCGGGGGAAAAAATACGAACTACAATGAGCAGTTCTTC. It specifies CASGGKNTNYNEQFF.

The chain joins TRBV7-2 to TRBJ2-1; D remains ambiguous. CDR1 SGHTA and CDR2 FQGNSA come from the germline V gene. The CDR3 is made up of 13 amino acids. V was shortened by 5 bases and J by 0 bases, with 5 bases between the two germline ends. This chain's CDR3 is CASSVTSYNEQFF. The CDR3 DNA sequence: TGTGCCAGCAGCGTTACCTCCTACAATGAGCAGTTCTTC.

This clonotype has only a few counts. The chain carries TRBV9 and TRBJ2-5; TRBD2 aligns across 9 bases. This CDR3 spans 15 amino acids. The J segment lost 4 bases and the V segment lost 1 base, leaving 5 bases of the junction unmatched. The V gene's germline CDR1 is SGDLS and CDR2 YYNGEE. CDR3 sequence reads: CASSVSPAGGETQYF. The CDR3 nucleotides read TGTGCCAGCAGCGTAAGTCCAGCGGGAGGAGAGACCCAGTACTTC.

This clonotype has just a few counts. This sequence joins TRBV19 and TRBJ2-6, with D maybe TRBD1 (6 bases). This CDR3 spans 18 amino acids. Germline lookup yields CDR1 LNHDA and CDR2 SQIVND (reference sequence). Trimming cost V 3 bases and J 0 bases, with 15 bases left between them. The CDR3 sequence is CASSITGQLVSGANVLTF. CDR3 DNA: TGTGCCAGTAGTATCACGGGACAACTGGTCTCTGGGGCCAACGTCCTGACTTTC.

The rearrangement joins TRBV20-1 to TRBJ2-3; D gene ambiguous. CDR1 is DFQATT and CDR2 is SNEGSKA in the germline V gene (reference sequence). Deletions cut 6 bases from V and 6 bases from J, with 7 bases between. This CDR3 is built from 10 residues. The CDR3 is CSAGFDTQYF. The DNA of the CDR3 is TGCAGTGCGGGTTTTGATACGCAGTATTTT.

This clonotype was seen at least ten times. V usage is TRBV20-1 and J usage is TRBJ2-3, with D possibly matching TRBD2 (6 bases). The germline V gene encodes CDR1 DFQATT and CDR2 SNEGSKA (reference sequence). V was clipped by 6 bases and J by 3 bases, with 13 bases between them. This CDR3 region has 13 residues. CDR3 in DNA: TGCAGTGCAAGGACTACTACTACAGATACGCAGTATTTT. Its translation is CSARTTTTDTQYF.

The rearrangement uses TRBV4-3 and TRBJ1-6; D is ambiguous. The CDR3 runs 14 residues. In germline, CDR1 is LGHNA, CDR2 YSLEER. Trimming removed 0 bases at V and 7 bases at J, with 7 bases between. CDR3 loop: CASSQDPGNSPLHF. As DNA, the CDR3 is TGCGCCAGCAGCCAAGACCCGGGAAATTCACCCCTCCACTTT.

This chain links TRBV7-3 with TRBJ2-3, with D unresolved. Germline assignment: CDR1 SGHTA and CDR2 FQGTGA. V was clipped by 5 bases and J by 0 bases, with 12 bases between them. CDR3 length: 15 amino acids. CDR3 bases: TGTGCCAGCAGCCCCTCCCGAGGTAGCACAGATACGCAGTATTTT. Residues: CASSPSRGSTDTQYF.

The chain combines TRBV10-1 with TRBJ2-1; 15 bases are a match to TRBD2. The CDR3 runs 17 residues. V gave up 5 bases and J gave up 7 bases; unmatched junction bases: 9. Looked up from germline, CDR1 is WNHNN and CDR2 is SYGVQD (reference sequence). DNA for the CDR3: TGCGCCAGCAGTCTTGGACTAGCGGGAGGGCCTGGGAATGAGCAGTTCTTC. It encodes CASSLGLAGGPGNEQFF.

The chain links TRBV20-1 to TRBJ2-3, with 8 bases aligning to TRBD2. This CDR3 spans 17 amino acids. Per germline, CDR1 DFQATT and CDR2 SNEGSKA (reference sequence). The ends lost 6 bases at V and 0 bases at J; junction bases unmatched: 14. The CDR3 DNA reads TGCAGTGCCCCAGGAGCGGGAGCAGATTCCAGCACAGATACGCAGTATTTT. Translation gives CSAPGAGADSSTDTQYF.

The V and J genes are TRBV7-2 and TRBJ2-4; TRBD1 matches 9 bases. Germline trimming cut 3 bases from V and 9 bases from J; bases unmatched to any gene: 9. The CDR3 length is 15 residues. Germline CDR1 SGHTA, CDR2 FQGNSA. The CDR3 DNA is TGTGCCAGCAGCTTCCTAGGGACAGGGAGTGTCATTCAGTACTTC. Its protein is CASSFLGTGSVIQYF.

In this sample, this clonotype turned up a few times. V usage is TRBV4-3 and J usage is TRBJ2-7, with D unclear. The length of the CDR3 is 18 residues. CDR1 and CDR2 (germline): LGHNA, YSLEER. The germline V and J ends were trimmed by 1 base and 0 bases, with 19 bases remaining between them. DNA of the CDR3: TGCGCCAGCAGCCAAGTTTCCCCCGGCGCGAGCCGCTCCTACGAGCAGTACTTC. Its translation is CASSQVSPGASRSYEQYF.

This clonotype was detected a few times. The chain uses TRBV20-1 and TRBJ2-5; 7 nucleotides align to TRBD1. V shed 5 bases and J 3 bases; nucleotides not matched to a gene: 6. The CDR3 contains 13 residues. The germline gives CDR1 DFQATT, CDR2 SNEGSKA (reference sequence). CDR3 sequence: CSAPRDSKETQYF. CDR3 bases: TGCAGTGCTCCCAGGGACAGCAAAGAGACCCAGTACTTC.

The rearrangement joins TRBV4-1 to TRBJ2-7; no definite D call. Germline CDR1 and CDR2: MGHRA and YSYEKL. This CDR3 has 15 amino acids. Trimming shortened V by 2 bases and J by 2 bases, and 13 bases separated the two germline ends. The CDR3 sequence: CASSQQVVGTYEQYF. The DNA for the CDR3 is TGCGCCAGCAGCCAACAGGTTGTGGGGACCTACGAGCAGTACTTC.